The 29 T cell receptor beta chains below all came from one sample that was sequenced in a study of blood T cell repertoires in COVID-19. The repertoire was sequenced with immunoSEQ multiplex PCR; TCRdb's copy has only in-frame clones and lacks some. The table has fewer than 90,000 clones, about 91% seen once. Sequences were obtained from peripheral blood. The receptors shown here come from a man in his sixties with acute or convalescent COVID-19.

The rearrangement joins TRBV5-4 to TRBJ2-1; D not certain. V lost 1 base to trimming and J lost 2 bases, with 7 bases between them. Germline V gene sequence: CDR1 SGHNT, CDR2 YYREEE (reference sequence). The CDR3 spans 14 residues. The CDR3 bases are TGTGCCAGCAGCTTGAACAACCCCTACAATGAGCAGTTCTTC. Its translation is CASSLNNPYNEQFF. The entire variable domain, with the rest obtained from reference TRBV5-4 and TRBJ2-1, is as follows: ETGVTQSPTHLIKTRGQQVTLRCSSQSGHNTVSWYQQALGQGPQFIFQYYREEENGRGNFPPRFSGLQFPNYSSELNVNALELDDSALYLCASSLNNPYNEQFFGPGTRLTVL.

This clone has a single count. The chain couples TRBV19 to TRBJ1-4; 9 positions agree with TRBD1. V trimming: 5 bases; J trimming: 4 bases; junction bases outside the gene matches: 2. CDR1 and CDR2 (germline): LNHDA, SQIVND (reference sequence). The CDR3 sequence is 14 residues long. CDR3 sequence (DNA): TGTGCCAGTAGTTCGGGACAGGGTAATGAAAAACTGTTTTTT. This encodes CASSSGQGNEKLFF.

The chain is built from TRBV9 and TRBJ2-2; 8 bases agree with TRBD1. The trim removed 0 bases at V and 2 bases at J, leaving 3 bases unmatched. In germline, CDR1 is SGDLS, CDR2 YYNGEE. CDR3 size: 16 residues. CDR3 coding DNA: TGTGCCAGCAGCGTAGGGTCAGGGGGCAACACCGGGGAGCTGTTTTTT. This gives the protein CASSVGSGGNTGELFF.

V gene TRBV9 combines with J gene TRBJ2-1; 10 bases align to TRBD2. CDR1 is SGDLS and CDR2 is YYNGEE in the germline V gene. The CDR3 contains 16 residues. Germline trimming cut 3 bases from V and 1 base from J; bases unmatched to any gene: 4. The CDR3 here is CASSESGGASYNEQFF. The CDR3 region has the DNA TGTGCCAGCAGCGAAAGCGGGGGGGCATCCTACAATGAGCAGTTCTTC.

Here the CDR3 DNA reads TGTGCCAGTATTGCTAGCGCCCGCTCCTACGAGCAGTACTTC. This translates into CASIASARSYEQYF. V usage is TRBV6-5 and J usage is TRBJ2-7, with D possibly being TRBD2 (6 bases). Trimming shortened V by 9 bases and J by 0 bases, and 15 bases separated the two germline ends. The CDR3 is 14 residues long. Germline V gives CDR1 MNHEY, CDR2 SVGAGI.

CDR3: CASSLELDRGLEQYF. The CDR3 bases are TGTGCCAGCAGCTTGGAGCTTGACAGGGGGCTAGAGCAGTACTTC. The chain recombines TRBV5-6 with TRBJ2-7; 10 bases are shared with TRBD1. With 0 bases clipped from V and 7 bases from J, the junction kept 7 bases outside the gene matches. The germline V gene encodes CDR1 SGHDT and CDR2 YYEEEE. The CDR3 extends over 15 amino acids.

The chain links TRBV5-1 to TRBJ2-5; no clear D gene. Germline V CDR1 and CDR2: SGHRS, YFSETQ. There are 11 residues in the CDR3. The ends were cut back, 6 bases at V and 4 bases at J, with 7 bases in the middle. CDR3 protein: CASTYGETQYF. CDR3 bases: TGCGCCAGCACCTACGGAGAGACCCAGTACTTC.

The chain links TRBV19 to TRBJ1-2; 10 bases line up with TRBD1. V shed 6 bases and J 4 bases; nucleotides not matched to a gene: 2. The CDR3 totals 13 residues. The germline V gene has CDR1 LNHDA and CDR2 SQIVND (reference sequence). The CDR3, as DNA: TGTGCCAGTAGGACAGGGGGCACCTATGGCTACACCTTC. Translation gives CASRTGGTYGYTF.

V is TRBV15 and J is TRBJ2-2; D gene unclear. Germline V CDR1 and CDR2: LNHNV, YYDKDF (reference sequence). V lost 0 bases and J lost 4, with 3 bases in between. This CDR3 contains 13 residues. The CDR3 nucleotides are TGTGCCACCAGCAGAGAGGCCACCGGGGAGCTGTTTTTT. Protein sequence: CATSREATGELFF.

The V gene is TRBV24-1, the J gene TRBJ2-1; 10 bases fit TRBD1. The germline V gene has CDR1 KGHDR and CDR2 SFDVKD. V lost 3 bases, J lost 9 bases, and 10 bases stayed unmatched. The CDR3 consists of 16 residues. For the CDR3, the DNA is TGTGCCACCAGTGATGGAGGGGACAGGGGTTTCGGTGAGCAGTTCTTC. Amino acids: CATSDGGDRGFGEQFF.

The chain employs TRBV11-2 and TRBJ2-2; D is perhaps TRBD1 (6 bases). The ends were cut back, 4 bases at V and 1 base at J, with 10 bases in the middle. The CDR3 totals 15 residues. Germline lookup yields CDR1 SGHAT and CDR2 FQNNGV. The CDR3 spells CASSSMDRNTGELFF. The CDR3, as DNA: TGTGCCAGCAGCTCCATGGACAGGAACACCGGGGAGCTGTTTTTT.

The J gene is TRBJ2-7, the V gene TRBV10-3, with a tentative D call TRBD2 (6 bases). This CDR3 is built from 10 residues. Germline V CDR1 and CDR2: ENHRY, SYGVKD. V was pared by 10 bases and J by 4 bases, with 8 bases between. The CDR3 bases are TGTGCCACCCGGGAGTACGAGCAGTACTTC. Residues: CATREYEQYF.

The gene calls are TRBV19 and TRBJ1-2; weak D call: TRBD1 (5 bases). The CDR3 extends over 16 amino acids. Trimming stripped 7 bases from V and 6 bases from J, with 24 bases between. The germline V gene has CDR1 LNHDA and CDR2 SQIVND (reference sequence). CDR3 in amino acids: CASTKPGPARVHGYTF. For the CDR3, the DNA is TGTGCCAGTACCAAACCAGGACCGGCCAGGGTCCATGGCTACACCTTC.

This rearrangement joins TRBV7-9 to TRBJ2-3, with a tentative D call TRBD1 (6 bases). The CDR3 totals 15 residues. The germline V gene has CDR1 SEHNR and CDR2 FQNEAQ (reference sequence). V lost 5 bases and J lost 4, with 16 bases in between. CDR3 in amino acids: CASSRIQGLSDTQYF. The CDR3 DNA sequence: TGTGCCAGCAGCCGAATTCAGGGGCTTTCAGATACGCAGTATTTT.

The chain employs TRBV9 and TRBJ2-1, with 11 bases matching TRBD2. The CDR3 contains 17 residues. Per germline, CDR1 SGDLS and CDR2 YYNGEE. Trimming took 0 bases from V and 5 from J; bases not matched to a gene: 7. The CDR3 loop is CASSVDPSGGINNEQFF. Here the CDR3 DNA reads TGTGCCAGCAGCGTAGACCCTAGCGGGGGGATCAACAATGAGCAGTTCTTC.

The chain is built from TRBV9 and TRBJ2-3; TRBD2 aligns across 10 bases. The germline V gene encodes CDR1 SGDLS and CDR2 YYNGEE. Unmatched junction bases numbered 3, after V lost 3 bases and J lost 2 bases. This CDR3 has 15 residues. In DNA, the CDR3 is TGTGCCAGCAGCGAAGGACTAGCGGACACAGATACGCAGTATTTT. Translating it yields CASSEGLADTDTQYF. Full variable domain (rest looked up from reference TRBV9 and TRBJ2-3): DSGVTQTPKHLITATGQRVTLRCSPRSGDLSVYWYQQSLDQGLQFLIQYYNGEERAKGNILERFSAQQFPDLHSELNLSSLELGDSALYFCASSEGLADTDTQYFGPGTRLTVL.

The chain has TRBV6-5 and TRBJ1-1, with no clear D. From germline, CDR1 is MNHEY and CDR2 SVGAGI. This CDR3 has 11 amino acids. Deletions cut 6 bases from V and 6 bases from J, with 8 bases between. The DNA of the CDR3 is TGTGCCAGCAGCCTTGAGCCTGAAGCTTTCTTT. Translating it yields CASSLEPEAFF.

V usage is TRBV28 and J usage is TRBJ2-2, with D perhaps TRBD1 (6 bases). The V gene lost 6 bases and the J gene lost 2 bases, with 19 bases spanning the gap. Germline assignment: CDR1 MDHEN and CDR2 SYDVKM. This CDR3 has 17 residues. The CDR3 protein is CASRLWKGVFNTGELFF. The CDR3 coding sequence is TGTGCCAGCAGACTTTGGAAGGGGGTTTTTAACACCGGGGAGCTGTTTTTT.

The chain carries TRBV5-1 and TRBJ1-2, with D possibly matching TRBD1 (5 bases). Germline loops: CDR1 SGHRS, CDR2 YFSETQ. CDR3 length: 14 residues. V was trimmed by 6 bases and J by 7 bases, leaving 19 bases between them. The CDR3 sequence: CASTGGHSGGGYTF. The CDR3 DNA is TGCGCCAGCACGGGCGGACACTCGGGGGGTGGCTACACCTTC. Full variable domain (missing parts from reference TRBV5-1 and TRBJ1-2): KAGVTQTPRYLIKTRGQQVTLSCSPISGHRSVSWYQQTPGQGLQFLFEYFSETQRNKGNFPGRFSGRQFSNSRSEMNVSTLELGDSALYLCASTGGHSGGGYTFGSGTRLTVV.

The genes are TRBV27 and TRBJ2-5; the match to TRBD2 covers 11 bases. The CDR3 covers 15 residues. The V gene's germline CDR1 is MNHEY and CDR2 SMNVEV (reference sequence). The junction had 7 bases not matched to a gene; V was cut back by 5 bases and J by 5 bases. Here the CDR3 reads CASSAIAGGIETQYF. The DNA for the CDR3 is TGTGCCAGCAGTGCTATAGCGGGGGGGATTGAGACCCAGTACTTC.

The chain has TRBV5-1 and TRBJ2-1; 9 positions match TRBD1. The CDR3 runs 14 residues. After removal of 7 bases from V and 7 bases from J, the junction contained 9 bases not matched to a gene. CDR1 is SGHRS, CDR2 YFSETQ, per germline. The CDR3 sequence is CASDPGTGLNEQFF. CDR3 DNA sequence: TGCGCCAGCGACCCCGGGACAGGGCTTAATGAGCAGTTCTTC.

This clone showed up just a few times. A read error may produce the germline difference seen at one junction end. This rearrangement joins TRBV10-3 to TRBJ2-7; D unclear. Germline values: CDR1 ENHRY, CDR2 SYGVKD. The CDR3 contains 10 residues. The CDR3 DNA reads TGTGCCATCAGTGAGTTCCTAAACCGGTTC. Its translation is CAISEFLNRF.

This clone was observed once. The chain employs TRBV5-1 and TRBJ1-6; no clear D gene. The CDR3 contains 13 residues. The ends were cut back, 6 bases at V and 7 bases at J, with 11 bases in the middle. Germline CDR1 and CDR2: SGHRS and YFSETQ. The CDR3 loop reads CASTQTGNSPLHF. CDR3 nucleotides: TGCGCCAGCACCCAGACGGGAAATTCACCCCTCCACTTT.

V gene TRBV19 combines with J gene TRBJ1-1; D remains ambiguous. The CDR3 has 13 amino acids. Trimming shortened V by 3 bases and J by 1 base, and 6 bases separated the two germline ends. Germline V gives CDR1 LNHDA, CDR2 SQIVND (reference sequence). The CDR3 DNA reads TGTGCCAGTAGTATGAGGCCGAACACTGAAGCTTTCTTT. As protein: CASSMRPNTEAFF.

V usage is TRBV4-2 and J usage is TRBJ2-5; 8 bases match TRBD1. Germline V gene lookup returns CDR1 LGHNA and CDR2 YNFKEQ. V dropped 0 bases and J dropped 5; count of bases not matched to a gene: 14. This CDR3 has 18 residues. The CDR3, as DNA: TGTGCCAGCAGCCAAGATCAGGGGGCCCAAATCGGTGGGGAGACCCAGTACTTC. Translation gives CASSQDQGAQIGGETQYF.

The genes are TRBV4-1 and TRBJ1-1; TRBD1 is a possible D gene (5 bases). The CDR3 spans 13 residues. In germline, CDR1 is MGHRA, CDR2 YSYEKL. V shed 0 bases and J shed 8 bases, with 10 bases lying between them. CDR3 amino acids: CASSQDWGVEAFF. DNA of the CDR3: TGCGCCAGCAGCCAAGATTGGGGGGTAGAAGCTTTCTTT.

This clone was seen only a few times. The same CDR3 can be traced to other DNA sequences in this sample. The chain is built from TRBV10-3 and TRBJ2-7; 9 nucleotides line up with TRBD1. The CDR3 has 14 amino acids. Germline CDR1 reads ENHRY; CDR2 reads SYGVKD. V dropped 6 bases and J dropped 3; count of bases not matched to a gene: 6. CDR3 sequence (DNA): TGTGCCATCAGAGGAGACAGGGGGGACTACGAGCAGTACTTC. Translating it yields CAIRGDRGDYEQYF.

V is TRBV7-6 and J is TRBJ2-5; D is possibly TRBD1 (6 bases). Per the germline V gene, CDR1 is SGHVS and CDR2 is FNYEAQ. Trimming took off 6 bases at V and 3 bases at J, with 11 bases between the two ends. This CDR3 region has 13 residues. CDR3 region: CASRQQGEETQYF. The CDR3 bases are TGTGCCAGCAGGCAACAGGGAGAAGAGACCCAGTACTTC.

This chain links TRBV19 with TRBJ2-7; a possible D gene is TRBD2 (5 bases). Germline V gene sequence: CDR1 LNHDA, CDR2 SQIVND (reference sequence). V was pared by 11 bases and J by 3 bases, with 20 bases between. The CDR3 length is 14 residues. CDR3: CALPSTGSIYEQYF. The CDR3 DNA follows: TGTGCCCTCCCCTCAACGGGATCCATCTACGAGCAGTACTTC.